Following are 9 T cell receptor beta chains from one sample sequenced in a study of graft-versus-host responses after intestinal transplantation. TCRdb's table, derived via immunoSEQ multiplex PCR, lists solely in-frame clones and lacks some. The sample comprises over 100,000 clones, roughly 93% of which are singletons, and 1.2% rests with the top ten. Their specific antigens are unknown. The sequencing used unstimulated CD8+ T cells sorted from spleen or lymph node cells, collected before transplant. Receptors were obtained from a human donor who was the organ donor for an intestinal transplant.

This clone has just one count. V is TRBV9 and J is TRBJ2-7, with a possible D match to TRBD2 (6 bases). Germline V gives CDR1 SGDLS, CDR2 YYNGEE. The CDR3 runs 16 residues. V shed 0 bases and J shed 0 bases, with 13 bases lying between them. CDR3 residues: CASSVGDGLSSYEQYF. Written as DNA, the CDR3 is TGTGCCAGCAGCGTAGGGGACGGACTAAGCTCCTACGAGCAGTACTTC.

This clone showed up just a few times. The V gene is TRBV6-5, the J gene TRBJ1-2; D unresolved. Germline CDR1 is MNHEY and CDR2 is SVGAGI. This CDR3 spans 15 amino acids. Trimming removed 0 bases from V and 3 bases from J, with 11 bases in between. The CDR3 loop is CASSYSSNSHYGYTF. The DNA of the CDR3 is TGTGCCAGCAGTTACTCGAGTAACAGCCACTATGGCTACACCTTC.

The chain has TRBV30 and TRBJ2-3; D remains unclear. In germline, CDR1 is GTSNPN, CDR2 SVGIG (reference sequence). Trimming shortened V by 1 base and J by 4 bases, and 12 bases separated the two germline ends. The CDR3 sequence is 14 residues long. CDR3 residues: CAWSDVNIADTQYF. The CDR3 bases are TGTGCCTGGAGTGACGTCAATATCGCAGATACGCAGTATTTT. Full variable domain (missing parts from reference TRBV30 and TRBJ2-3): SQTIHQWPATLVQPVGSPLSLECTVEGTSNPNLYWYRQAAGRGLQLLFYSVGIGQISSEVPQNLSASRPQDRQFILSSKKLLLSDSGFYLCAWSDVNIADTQYFGPGTRLTVL.

This clone was seen only a few times. This chain links TRBV6-5 with TRBJ1-2; D unresolved. V was clipped by 8 bases and J by 8 bases, with 15 bases between them. Germline loops: CDR1 MNHEY, CDR2 SVGAGI. The CDR3 is 12 residues long. CDR3 region: CASAPGRSGYTF. CDR3 DNA sequence: TGTGCCAGCGCCCCGGGCCGGAGCGGCTACACCTTC.

This clone was seen just once. The chain carries TRBV6-5 and TRBJ1-2; a possible D gene is TRBD1 (6 bases). Trimming removed 11 bases from V and 3 bases from J, with 13 bases in between. The CDR3 is 12 residues long. Germline CDR1 MNHEY, CDR2 SVGAGI. CDR3 bases: TGTGCCGTCCAGGGGCCTGACTATGGCTACACCTTC. It yields the protein CAVQGPDYGYTF.

The J gene is TRBJ2-3, the V gene TRBV5-1, with 12 bases aligning to TRBD2. Germline loops: CDR1 SGHRS, CDR2 YFSETQ. The V gene end was trimmed by 4 bases and the J gene end by 2 bases; junction bases not matched to a gene: 5. There are 16 residues in the CDR3. The CDR3 region has the DNA TGCGCCAGCAGCCGGACTAGCGGGGATCTCACAGATACGCAGTATTTT. It specifies CASSRTSGDLTDTQYF.

V and J are TRBV28 and TRBJ2-3; D gene uncertain. This CDR3 spans 14 amino acids. The germline CDR1 and CDR2 sequences are MDHEN and SYDVKM. V lost 5 bases to trimming and J lost 5 bases, with 14 bases between them. The CDR3 DNA reads as TGTGCCAGCAGTCCTACTAAACCACAAGATACGCAGTATTTT. Translated: CASSPTKPQDTQYF. Together with reference TRBV28 and TRBJ2-3, the CDR3 gives the full variable domain: DVKVTQSSRYLVKRTGEKVFLECVQDMDHENMFWYRQDPGLGLRLIYFSYDVKMKEKGDIPEGYSVSREKKERFSLILESASTNQTSMYLCASSPTKPQDTQYFGPGTRLTVL.

The V gene is TRBV7-9, the J gene TRBJ1-1, with no clear D. V was cut by 4 bases and J by 0 bases, with 9 bases left in between. The CDR3 has 14 amino acids. Germline V gene data show CDR1 as SEHNR and CDR2 as FQNEAQ (reference sequence). The CDR3, as DNA: TGTGCCAGCAGCTCCCCGGCCGTGAACACTGAAGCTTTCTTT. This gives the protein CASSSPAVNTEAFF.

V gene TRBV6-1 combines with J gene TRBJ1-1; possibly TRBD1 for D (6 bases). V was shortened by 5 bases and J by 5 bases, with 18 bases between the two germline ends. The CDR3 is made up of 15 amino acids. Germline V gives CDR1 MNHNS, CDR2 SASEGT. The CDR3 DNA follows: TGTGCCAGCAGTCCCTTGGGGGGGGCCTGGACTGAAGCTTTCTTT. It specifies CASSPLGGAWTEAFF.